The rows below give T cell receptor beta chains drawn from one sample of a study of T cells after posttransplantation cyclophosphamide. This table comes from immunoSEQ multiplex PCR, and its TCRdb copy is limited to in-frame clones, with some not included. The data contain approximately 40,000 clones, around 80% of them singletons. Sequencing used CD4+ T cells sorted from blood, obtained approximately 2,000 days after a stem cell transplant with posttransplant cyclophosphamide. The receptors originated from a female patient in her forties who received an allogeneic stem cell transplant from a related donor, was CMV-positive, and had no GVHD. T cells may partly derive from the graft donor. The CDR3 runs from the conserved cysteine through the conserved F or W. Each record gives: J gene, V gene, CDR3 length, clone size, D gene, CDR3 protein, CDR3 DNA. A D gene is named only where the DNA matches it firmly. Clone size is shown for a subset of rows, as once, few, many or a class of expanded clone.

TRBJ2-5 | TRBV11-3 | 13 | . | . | CASSSEPTGEQYF | TGTGCCAGCAGCTCGGAACCTACGGGGGAGCAGTACTTC
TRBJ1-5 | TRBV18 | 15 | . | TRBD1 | CASSLDRGSNQPQHF | TGTGCCAGCTCATTGGACAGGGGGAGCAATCAGCCCCAGCATTTT
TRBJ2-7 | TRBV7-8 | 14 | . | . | CASSYDRWGYEQYF | TGTGCCAGCAGCTATGACAGATGGGGCTACGAGCAGTACTTC
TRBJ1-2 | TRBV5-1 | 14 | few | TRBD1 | CASSSGTGLDGYTF | TGCGCCAGCAGCTCCGGGACAGGGTTGGATGGCTACACCTTC
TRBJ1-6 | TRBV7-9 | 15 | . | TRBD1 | CASSPGTGVNSPLHF | TGTGCCAGCAGCCCGGGGACAGGCGTTAATTCACCCCTCCACTTT
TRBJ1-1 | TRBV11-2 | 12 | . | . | CASSLGQAEAFF | TGTGCCAGCAGCTTAGGCCAGGCTGAAGCTTTCTTT
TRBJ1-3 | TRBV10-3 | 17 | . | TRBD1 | CAISEMARGQTGNTIYF | TGTGCCATCAGTGAGATGGCTAGGGGGCAGACTGGAAACACCATATATTTT
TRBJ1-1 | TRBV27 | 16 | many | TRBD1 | CASSPGQGEWNTEAFF | TGTGCCAGCAGTCCCGGACAGGGGGAATGGAACACTGAAGCTTTCTTT
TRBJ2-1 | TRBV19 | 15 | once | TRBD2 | CARAGASGTYNEQFF | TGTGCCAGAGCCGGGGCTAGCGGGACCTACAATGAGCAGTTCTTC
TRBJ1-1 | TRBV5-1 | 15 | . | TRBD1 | CASSQTGTGATEAFF | TGCGCCAGCAGCCAAACCGGGACAGGGGCCACTGAAGCTTTCTTT
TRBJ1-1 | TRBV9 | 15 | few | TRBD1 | CASSGDRGRDTEAFF | TGTGCCAGCAGCGGAGACAGGGGGCGGGACACTGAAGCTTTCTTT
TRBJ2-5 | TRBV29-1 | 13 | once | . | CSVIRGGQETQYF | TGCAGCGTTATCCGAGGGGGTCAAGAGACCCAGTACTTC
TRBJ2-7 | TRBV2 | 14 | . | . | CASSLGQLSYEQYF | TGTGCCAGTTCTCTCGGACAGCTCTCCTACGAGCAGTACTTC
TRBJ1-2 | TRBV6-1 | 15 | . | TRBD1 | CASSHIDRVGYGYTF | TGTGCCAGCAGCCATATAGACAGGGTTGGCTATGGCTACACCTTC
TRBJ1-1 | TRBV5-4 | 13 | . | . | CASNLVGNTEAFF | TGTGCCAGCAACCTAGTTGGGAACACTGAAGCTTTCTTT
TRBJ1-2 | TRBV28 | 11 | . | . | CASTGQWGYTF | TGTGCCAGCACGGGACAATGGGGCTACACCTTC
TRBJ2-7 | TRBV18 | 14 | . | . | CASSPTRETYEQYF | TGTGCCAGCTCACCTACGCGGGAAACCTACGAGCAGTACTTC
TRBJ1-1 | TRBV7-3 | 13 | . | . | CASSQSRGTEAFF | TGTGCCAGCAGCCAGAGTCGGGGCACTGAAGCTTTCTTT
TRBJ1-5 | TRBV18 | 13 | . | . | CASSGANNQPQHF | TGTGCCAGCTCAGGAGCCAACAATCAGCCCCAGCATTTT
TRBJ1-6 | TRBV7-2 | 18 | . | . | CASSLARKSREINSPLHF | TGTGCCAGCAGCTTAGCGCGTAAATCCCGAGAGATCAATTCACCCCTCCACTTT
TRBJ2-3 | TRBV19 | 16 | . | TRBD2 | CASSLLAGASTDTQYF | TGTGCCAGTAGTTTGCTAGCGGGGGCCTCAACAGATACGCAGTATTTT
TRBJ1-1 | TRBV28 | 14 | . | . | CASSLTGTNTEAFF | TGTGCCAGCAGTTTAACAGGGACGAACACTGAAGCTTTCTTT
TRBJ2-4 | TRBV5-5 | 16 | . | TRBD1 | CASSSQGARAKNIQYF | TGTGCCAGCAGCTCCCAGGGGGCCCGAGCCAAAAACATTCAGTACTTC
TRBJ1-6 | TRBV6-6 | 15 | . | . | CASSLDSSYNSPLHF | TGTGCCAGCAGCCTCGACAGCTCCTATAATTCACCCCTCCACTTT
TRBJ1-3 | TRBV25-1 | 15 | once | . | CASSSTGLPGNTIYF | TGTGCCAGCAGCAGCACAGGGCTCCCTGGAAACACCATATATTTT
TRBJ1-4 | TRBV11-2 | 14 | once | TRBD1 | CASSLGQGREKLFF | TGTGCCAGCAGCCTGGGACAGGGGAGGGAAAAACTGTTTTTT
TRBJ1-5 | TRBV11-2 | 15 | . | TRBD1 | CASSLGTGINQPQHF | TGTGCCAGCAGCTTAGGGACAGGGATCAATCAGCCCCAGCATTTT
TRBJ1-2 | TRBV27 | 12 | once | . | CASSGENYGYTF | TGTGCCAGCAGTGGGGAGAACTATGGCTACACCTTC
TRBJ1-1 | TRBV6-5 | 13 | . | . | CASSRRTNTEAFF | TGTGCCAGCAGCCGGAGGACGAACACTGAAGCTTTCTTT
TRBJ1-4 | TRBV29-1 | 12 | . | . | CSVGRQGEKLFF | TGCAGCGTTGGGCGTCAGGGTGAAAAACTGTTTTTT